A selection of T cell receptor beta chains follows, all from one sample in a study of graft-versus-host responses after intestinal transplantation. Assay: immunoSEQ multiplex PCR; the TCRdb copy retains only in-frame clones and omits some. The sample yields about 100,000 clones, more than 85% seen once. Their cognate antigens are unknown. The specimen comprised unstimulated CD4+ T cells sorted from spleen or lymph node cells, sampled before intestinal transplant. The receptors derive from a human donor who received an intestinal transplant. The CDR3 runs from the conserved cysteine through the conserved F or W. A D gene is named only where the DNA matches it firmly. Clone size appears in some rows only: once, few, many, or a class for an expanded clone.

.	.	12	TRBJ2-7	TRBV7-9	CASSWGRGEQYF	TGTGCCAGCAGCTGGGGCCGGGGCGAGCAGTACTTC
TRBD2	.	18	TRBJ2-5	TRBV4-1	CASSQGTSGSRVRETQYF	TGCGCCAGCAGCCAAGGGACTAGCGGGAGTAGGGTGCGGGAGACCCAGTACTTC
TRBD2	.	16	TRBJ2-5	TRBV5-5	CASSLMAAGGSETQYF	TGTGCCAGCAGCTTAATGGCCGCGGGGGGCTCCGAGACCCAGTACTTC
.	.	14	TRBJ2-7	TRBV6-5	CASSSLGLSYEQYF	TGTGCCAGCAGTTCCTTAGGACTAAGCTACGAGCAGTACTTC
TRBD1	.	14	TRBJ1-1	TRBV19	CASSSQGLGTEAFF	TGTGCCAGTTCCTCACAGGGGTTAGGCACTGAAGCTTTCTTT
TRBD1	.	15	TRBJ2-7	TRBV6-1	CASSAGTGSSYEQYF	TGTGCCAGCAGTGCCGGGACAGGGAGCTCCTACGAGCAGTACTTC
.	once	20	TRBJ2-5	TRBV5-1	CASSLALGTVVDSKRETQYF	TGCGCCAGCAGCTTGGCGTTAGGAACTGTCGTGGACTCGAAACGGGAGACCCAGTACTTC
.	.	14	TRBJ1-1	TRBV18	CASSRDIMNTEAFF	TGTGCCAGCTCACGGGACATAATGAACACTGAAGCTTTCTTT
.	.	12	TRBJ2-5	TRBV15	CATSRRQETQYF	TGTGCCACCAGTAGACGCCAAGAGACCCAGTACTTC
.	.	18	TRBJ2-1	TRBV9	CASSVVPGLAKHYNEQFF	TGTGCCAGCAGCGTAGTTCCGGGGTTAGCGAAACACTACAATGAGCAGTTCTTC
.	.	12	TRBJ2-1	TRBV6-5	CASSSKNNEQFF	TGTGCCAGCAGTTCTAAGAACAATGAGCAGTTCTTC
.	.	15	TRBJ1-5	TRBV2	CASRAEGTGAQPQHF	TGTGCCAGCAGAGCAGAGGGGACGGGTGCGCAGCCCCAGCATTTT
.	.	17	TRBJ1-2	TRBV4-1	CASSQDRFGRANYGYTF	TGCGCCAGCAGCCAAGATCGTTTCGGCAGAGCTAACTATGGCTACACCTTC
.	.	13	TRBJ1-2	TRBV11-2	CASSSDRNYGYTF	TGTGCCAGCAGCTCCGACAGGAACTATGGCTACACCTTC
.	once	15	TRBJ1-3	TRBV11-2	CASSFLEGSGNTIYF	TGTGCCAGCAGCTTCTTGGAGGGCTCTGGAAACACCATATATTTT
.	.	16	TRBJ1-6	TRBV4-2	CASSQEVRADNSPLHF	TGTGCCAGCAGCCAAGAGGTCCGGGCCGATAATTCACCCCTCCACTTT
.	.	15	TRBJ2-2	TRBV5-1	CASSLDAGSAGELFF	TGCGCCAGCAGCTTGGATGCGGGGAGCGCCGGGGAGCTGTTTTTT
.	.	15	TRBJ1-4	TRBV19	CASSDGRGGLEKLFF	TGTGCCAGTAGCGACGGACGGGGGGGGCTTGAAAAACTGTTTTTT
.	.	14	TRBJ1-2	TRBV6-5	CASSYSRGDGGYTF	TGTGCCAGCAGTTACTCGAGAGGGGACGGCGGCTACACCTTC
.	few	15	TRBJ2-7	TRBV11-2	CASSLSGQSSYEQYF	TGTGCCAGCAGCTTATCGGGGCAGAGCTCCTACGAGCAGTACTTC